The 14 T cell receptor beta chains below come from one sample, sequenced in a study of blood T cell repertoires in COVID-19. TCRdb keeps only in-frame clones here, not all; method: immunoSEQ multiplex PCR. The data show approximately 290,000 clones, with 80% to 90% seen just once and around 0.84% held by the top ten. The sample was peripheral blood. The source is a man aged 30 to 45 with acute or convalescent COVID-19.

This clone was found once. V is TRBV5-6 and J is TRBJ2-7, with 7 bases lining up with TRBD1. There are 15 residues in the CDR3. Per the germline V gene, CDR1 is SGHDT and CDR2 is YYEEEE. The V segment lost 4 bases and the J segment 5 bases; nucleotides outside the gene matches: 12. CDR3 in DNA: TGTGCCAGCAGCCTACCTCACAGGGGCCCCCACGAGCAGTACTTC. Its translation is CASSLPHRGPHEQYF. Full variable domain (rest looked up from reference TRBV5-6 and TRBJ2-7): DAGVTQSPTHLIKTRGQQVTLRCSPKSGHDTVSWYQQALGQGPQFIFQYYEEEERQRGNFPDRFSGHQFPNYSSELNVNALLLGDSALYLCASSLPHRGPHEQYFGPGTRLTVT.

The V gene is TRBV28, the J gene TRBJ1-2; D is undetermined. V lost 6 bases to trimming and J lost 0 bases, with 17 bases between them. This CDR3 spans 16 amino acids. Germline-derived CDR1 and CDR2 are MDHEN and SYDVKM. The CDR3 nucleotides are TGTGCCAGCAGATACGACGGACTGATAACTAACTATGGCTACACCTTC. Amino acids: CASRYDGLITNYGYTF.

The rearrangement joins TRBV7-6 to TRBJ2-2; TRBD1 agrees at 7 bases. The length of the CDR3 is 15 residues. With V trimmed by 5 bases and J by 4 bases, 7 bases remained unmatched. The germline V gene has CDR1 SGHVS and CDR2 FNYEAQ. For the CDR3, the DNA is TGTGCCAGCAGCAACTGGGACAGAACCACCGGGGAGCTGTTTTTT. Its translation is CASSNWDRTTGELFF.

The chain joins TRBV28 to TRBJ2-1, with D possibly matching TRBD1 (5 bases). Germline assignment: CDR1 MDHEN and CDR2 SYDVKM. The length of the CDR3 is 16 residues. V lost 6 bases, J lost 7 bases, and 22 bases lay in between. CDR3 in amino acids: CASRPPTDSLRNEQFF. CDR3 DNA: TGTGCCAGCAGACCCCCGACAGATTCCCTTAGGAATGAGCAGTTCTTC.

The V and J genes are TRBV28 and TRBJ1-1; the D is unclear. The CDR3 has 15 residues. CDR1 and CDR2 (germline): MDHEN, SYDVKM. Trimming removed 2 bases at V and 0 bases at J, with 10 bases between. The CDR3 reads CASSLQGALNTEAFF. The CDR3 DNA reads as TGTGCCAGCAGTTTACAAGGAGCTCTGAACACTGAAGCTTTCTTT.

This chain joins TRBV30 and TRBJ1-2, with 7 bases lining up with TRBD1. CDR3 length equals 13 residues. The V gene's germline CDR1 is GTSNPN and CDR2 SVGIG (reference sequence). The V segment lost 4 bases and the J segment 2 bases; nucleotides outside the gene matches: 4. CDR3 DNA: TGTGCCTGGACTGGGACAGTCAACTATGGCTACACCTTC. It encodes CAWTGTVNYGYTF.

CDR3 nucleotide sequence: TGTGCCAGTAGTCTTTCTATCGACAGGAATGGTGGCTACACCTTC. It specifies CASSLSIDRNGGYTF. The chain couples TRBV19 to TRBJ1-2; D perhaps matches TRBD1 (6 bases). CDR1 is LNHDA and CDR2 is SQIVND in the germline V gene (reference sequence). The CDR3 contains 15 residues. Trimming removed 5 bases from V and 7 bases from J, with 20 bases in between.

V usage is TRBV5-5 and J usage is TRBJ1-1; D remains unclear. The V gene's germline CDR1 is SGHKS and CDR2 YYEKEE (reference sequence). Between the trimmed V and J ends, which lost 2 bases and 1 base, there was a span of 15 bases. This CDR3 contains 16 residues. The CDR3 reads CASSFLQSNANTEAFF. CDR3 nucleotides: TGTGCCAGCAGCTTCTTACAGTCTAACGCGAACACTGAAGCTTTCTTT.

This clone was observed a few times. The V call is TRBV19, the J call TRBJ2-7, with D possibly matching TRBD1 (6 bases). The germline CDR1 and CDR2 sequences are LNHDA and SQIVND (reference sequence). The CDR3 totals 15 residues. V was clipped by 5 bases and J by 2 bases, with 16 bases between them. CDR3 nucleotide sequence: TGTGCCAGTAGTCCTGAGGGACATTCAACCTACGAGCAGTACTTC. Translated: CASSPEGHSTYEQYF.

This clone was observed a single time. The rearrangement links TRBV5-1 to TRBJ2-5; a possible D gene is TRBD1 (6 bases). This CDR3 contains 15 residues. The germline V gene has CDR1 SGHRS and CDR2 YFSETQ. V lost 0 bases and J lost 6, with 15 bases in between. The CDR3 sequence is CASSLVVGADKTQYF. The CDR3 DNA is TGCGCCAGCAGCTTGGTTGTGGGGGCGGACAAGACCCAGTACTTC.

The rearrangement links TRBV18 to TRBJ1-5, with unresolved D. CDR1 and CDR2 from the germline V gene are KGHSH and LQKENI. The V end was cut by 1 base, the J end by 0 bases, with 7 bases between. The CDR3 covers 15 residues. In DNA form, the CDR3 reads TGTGCCAGCTCACCACGTGGAGATAGCAATCAGCCCCAGCATTTT. Amino acid sequence: CASSPRGDSNQPQHF.

The chain couples TRBV27 to TRBJ2-1; D might be TRBD2 (6 bases). The CDR3 has 12 residues. V was cut by 10 bases and J by 2 bases, with 9 bases left in between. CDR1 is MNHEY, CDR2 SMNVEV, per germline (reference sequence). The CDR3 protein is CATRGTYNEQFF. In DNA form, the CDR3 reads TGTGCCACCCGGGGGACCTACAATGAGCAGTTCTTC.

V usage is TRBV19 and J usage is TRBJ2-1; 12 bases fit TRBD2. V was pared by 2 bases and J by 6 bases, with 14 bases of the junction left unmatched. This CDR3 is built from 19 residues. Germline CDR1 is LNHDA and CDR2 is SQIVND (reference sequence). The CDR3 nucleotides read TGTGCCAGTAGTATAACTAGTCGGGCTAGCGGGGGGGCTGTCAATGAGCAGTTCTTC. Amino acid sequence: CASSITSRASGGAVNEQFF.

The rearrangement joins TRBV25-1 to TRBJ2-3; 13 bases match TRBD2. The CDR3 spans 16 residues. Trimming removed 4 bases from V and 3 bases from J; junction bases left unmatched: 4. CDR1 and CDR2 from the germline V gene are MGHDK and SYGVNS. Here the CDR3 reads CASSVGTSGTTDTQYF. The CDR3 DNA reads TGTGCCAGCAGTGTCGGGACTAGCGGGACGACAGATACGCAGTATTTT.